A selection of T cell receptor beta chains follows, all from one sample in a study of blood T cell repertoires in COVID-19. The table came from immunoSEQ multiplex PCR; TCRdb's copy has only in-frame clones and leaves some out. The sample records 100,000 or so clones, more than 75% being singletons. Sequenced: peripheral blood. The receptor set was obtained from a human donor in a cohort sampled during active COVID-19. CDR3s include the opening cysteine and the closing phenylalanine or tryptophan. D genes are given only for firm matches. Clone size is stated in some rows and not others, as once, few, many or a class when expanded.

TRBD2	TRBV27	TRBJ2-1	NA	TGTGCCAGCAGTAGGAAACCGGGGACTAGACCCTACAATGAGCAGTTCTTC	CASSRKPGTRPYNEQFF
NA	TRBV24-1	TRBJ2-3	NA	TGTGCCACCAGTGATCCGGGACATGGGGGCACAGATACGCAGTATTTT	CATSDPGHGGTDTQYF
NA	TRBV6-6	TRBJ2-5	NA	TGTGCCAGCAGTTCGGTGGCTAGCTTGGGGGAGACCCAGTACTTC	CASSSVASLGETQYF
NA	TRBV11-3	TRBJ2-1	NA	TGTGCCAGCAGCGGGAGGGGGGGCTACAATGAGCAGTTCTTC	CASSGRGGYNEQFF
NA	TRBV5-1	TRBJ1-5	NA	TGCGCCAGCAGCTTGGACGGTCAGCCCCAGCATTTT	CASSLDGQPQHF
TRBD1	TRBV18	TRBJ1-4	NA	TGTGCCAGCTCACCACAGGAGGGGGCGTTAGAAAAACTGTTTTTT	CASSPQEGALEKLFF
NA	TRBV5-4	TRBJ1-6	NA	TGTGCCAGCAGCCGGGGTTCTCCGGGACCCCTCCACTTT	CASSRGSPGPLHF
NA	TRBV3-1/TRBV3-2	TRBJ1-3	NA	TGTGCCAGCAGCCAAGCAGTCCCTGGAAACACCATATATTTT	CASSQAVPGNTIYF
TRBD2	TRBV6-5	TRBJ2-2	NA	TGTGCCAGCATCATGACTAGCGGGAGTAGCGGGGAGCTGTTTTTT	CASIMTSGSSGELFF
TRBD2	TRBV19	TRBJ2-7	few	TGTGCCAGTAGCGGACTAGCGGGACGGTACGAGCAGTACTTC	CASSGLAGRYEQYF
NA	TRBV9	TRBJ2-3	NA	TGTGCCAGCAAGGACTTGGATACGCAGTATTTT	CASKDLDTQYF